This entry concerns a single T cell receptor beta chain. This CDR3 has 15 amino acids. With V trimmed by 4 bases and J by 4 bases, 6 bases remained unmatched. Germline V gives CDR1 SGHNT, CDR2 YYREEE (reference sequence). Authors' processing steps: Counts of nucleated cells, estimated from reference gene primer amplification, were obtained. Clones were read by immunoSEQ multiplex PCR, and TCRdb kept only the in-frame ones, dropping some. That table is the source of V, J and clone size, and D and trimming were worked out from the DNA. The sample lists approximately 70,000 clones, 88% seen once, with roughly 5.6% in the top ten. The sample belongs to a study of blood T cell repertoires in COVID-19. For the study at large: Spain, Italy and the United States supplied samples that represented acute and convalescent COVID-19. The cDNA or gDNA used as material had been derived from T cells, B-cell-depleted T cells, or PBMCs.

The sample was peripheral blood. The source of this sequence is a human donor in a cohort sampled during active COVID-19. The genes are TRBV5-4 and TRBJ2-2; 8 positions agree with TRBD1. CDR3 sequence: CASSTGQGVTGELFF. In DNA, the CDR3 is TGTGCCAGCAGCACAGGACAGGGTGTCACCGGGGAGCTGTTTTTT.